Below, 30 T cell receptor beta chains from the same sample are listed, as sequenced in a study of CD8+CD57+ T cells in acquired aplastic anemia. The template used for profiling TCR beta VDJ and CDR3 was genomic DNA. MiXCR, run by TCRdb on the reads, gives a single entry per CDR3 protein. The sample comprises 110,000 or so distinct CDR3 sequences, approximately 61% of which are singletons, and around 29% rests with the top ten. CD8+CD57+ cell expansion, shown by flow cytometry, had occurred in the patients selected for sequencing. Sample: sorted CD4+, CD8+, or CD8+CD57+ T cells (not recorded which) from PBMCs. The receptor source for this set is a human donor with aplastic anemia.

The chain uses TRBV19 and TRBJ2-7, with D possibly being TRBD1 (6 bases). V lost 6 bases, J lost 3 bases, and 15 bases lay in between. Germline V gene data show CDR1 as LNHDA and CDR2 as SQIVND (reference sequence). CDR3 length: 14 amino acids. Here the CDR3 reads CASRDRDKYYEQYF. CDR3 coding DNA: TGTGCCAGTAGGGACCGGGACAAATACTACGAGCAGTACTTC. Variable domain in full (rest from reference TRBV19 and TRBJ2-7): DGGITQSPKYLFRKEGQNVTLSCEQNLNHDAMYWYRQDPGQGLRLIYYSQIVNDFQKGDIAEGYSVSREKKESFPLTVTSAQKNPTAFYLCASRDRDKYYEQYFGPGTRLTVT.

V gene TRBV6-1 combines with J gene TRBJ2-1; 7 bases are a match to TRBD2. The CDR3 totals 15 residues. After removal of 5 bases from V and 2 bases from J, the junction contained 6 bases not matched to a gene. Germline-derived CDR1 and CDR2 are MNHNS and SASEGT. The CDR3 region is CASSTGTTTYNEQFF. CDR3 nucleotide sequence: TGTGCCAGCAGTACCGGGACTACCACCTACAATGAGCAGTTCTTC.

The chain uses TRBV7-2 and TRBJ2-5; D is unclear. Germline CDR1 is SGHTA and CDR2 is FQGNSA. The CDR3 totals 14 residues. Trimming took 0 bases from V and 4 from J, leaving 9 bases between them. CDR3 residues: CASSLAADAETQYF. CDR3 in DNA: TGTGCCAGCAGCTTAGCGGCAGACGCAGAGACCCAGTACTTC.

The chain is built from TRBV5-1 and TRBJ2-7; D call uncertain. This CDR3 has 13 amino acids. CDR1 and CDR2 from the germline V gene are SGHRS and YFSETQ. V shed 7 bases and J shed 5 bases, with 16 bases lying between them. The CDR3 DNA sequence: TGCGCCAGCCGTGAACAGTCTGTGGACGAGCAGTACTTC. This translates into CASREQSVDEQYF.

The rearrangement joins TRBV19 to TRBJ2-7; TRBD1 is a possible D gene (5 bases). Germline CDR1 is LNHDA and CDR2 is SQIVND (reference sequence). The CDR3 is made up of 15 amino acids. Trimming took 2 bases from V and 2 from J, leaving 13 bases between them. CDR3 in amino acids: CASSIQGLKPYEQYF. CDR3 in DNA: TGTGCCAGTAGTATACAGGGTCTCAAACCCTACGAGCAGTACTTC. Looking up the rest from reference TRBV19 and TRBJ2-7 gives the full variable domain: DGGITQSPKYLFRKEGQNVTLSCEQNLNHDAMYWYRQDPGQGLRLIYYSQIVNDFQKGDIAEGYSVSREKKESFPLTVTSAQKNPTAFYLCASSIQGLKPYEQYFGPGTRLTVT.

Points on this clonotype: This could be a read error, since a much larger clone is one nucleotide away. This chain joins TRBV5-6 and TRBJ1-4, with D possibly matching TRBD1 (5 bases). The germline V gene has CDR1 SGHDT and CDR2 YYEEEE. The CDR3 contains 14 residues. CDR3: CAGSLGDTNEKLFF. Written as DNA, the CDR3 is TGTGCCGGCAGCTTGGGGGACACTAATGAAAAACTGTTTTTT.

This clonotype was seen only once. The chain employs TRBV4-1 and TRBJ2-2, with 8 bases matching TRBD1. The germline CDR1 and CDR2 sequences are MGHRA and YSYEKL. The V gene end was trimmed by 4 bases and the J gene end by 1 base; junction bases not matched to a gene: 11. This CDR3 region has 18 residues. CDR3 amino acids: CASSRAHTGGRNTGELFF. CDR3 in DNA: TGCGCCAGCAGCCGAGCCCATACAGGGGGACGGAACACCGGGGAGCTGTTTTTT.

The sample holds one count of this clonotype. The rearrangement links TRBV29-1 to TRBJ2-3, with D perhaps TRBD2 (6 bases). Germline V gene data show CDR1 as SQVTM and CDR2 as ANQGSEA. V gave up 6 bases and J gave up 3 bases, with 10 bases separating them. The CDR3 has 12 residues. CDR3 DNA sequence: TGCAGCGTGTCCGGAGGGACAGATACGCAGTATTTT. It translates to CSVSGGTDTQYF.

This clonotype was seen repeatedly, ten times or more. The V gene is TRBV9, the J gene TRBJ2-3, with D possibly TRBD2 on 6 matching bases. The CDR3 has 15 residues. Germline assignment: CDR1 SGDLS and CDR2 YYNGEE. V shed 3 bases and J shed 4 bases, with 15 bases lying between them. The CDR3 spells CASSGAGTRADTQYF. The CDR3 coding sequence is TGTGCCAGCAGCGGCGCCGGGACTCGAGCAGATACGCAGTATTTT. Full variable domain (remainder filled in from reference TRBV9 and TRBJ2-3): DSGVTQTPKHLITATGQRVTLRCSPRSGDLSVYWYQQSLDQGLQFLIQYYNGEERAKGNILERFSAQQFPDLHSELNLSSLELGDSALYFCASSGAGTRADTQYFGPGTRLTVL.

This clonotype was seen ten or more times. This chain joins TRBV4-1 and TRBJ2-7; D is possibly TRBD2 (5 bases). V was clipped by 3 bases and J by 0 bases, with 12 bases between them. Per germline, CDR1 MGHRA and CDR2 YSYEKL. This CDR3 is built from 15 residues. The CDR3 DNA is TGCGCCAGCAGCCATGTCGCGGGCAGCTCCTACGAGCAGTACTTC. Amino acids: CASSHVAGSSYEQYF.

Points on this clonotype: One end of the junction does not line up with germline, which may come from a read error. The chain has TRBV20-1 and TRBJ2-7; TRBD1 agrees at 8 bases. The CDR3 spans 13 residues. Germline assignment: CDR1 DFQATT and CDR2 SNEGSKA (reference sequence). CDR3 in amino acids: CRARDRTSYEQYF. CDR3 DNA sequence: TGCAGGGCTAGGGACAGGACCTCCTACGAGCAGTACTTC.

The rearrangement joins TRBV29-1 to TRBJ2-7; TRBD1 agrees at 11 bases. V lost 7 bases to trimming and J lost 4 bases; unmatched junction nucleotides: 6. This CDR3 is built from 13 residues. Germline V gene sequence: CDR1 SQVTM, CDR2 ANQGSEA. CDR3 protein: CSGGQGDGYEQYF. CDR3 DNA sequence: TGCAGCGGGGGACAGGGGGATGGTTACGAGCAGTACTTC.

This clonotype appeared a few times. The chain uses TRBV7-9 and TRBJ2-5, with D perhaps matching TRBD2 (5 bases). This CDR3 is 15 amino acids long. V was trimmed by 0 bases and J by 1 base, leaving 9 bases between them. Germline CDR1 is SEHNR and CDR2 is FQNEAQ (reference sequence). The CDR3 DNA sequence: TGTGCCAGCAGCTTAGCGTTGGAGGCCCAAGAGACCCAGTACTTC. This translates into CASSLALEAQETQYF.

The chain is built from TRBV7-8 and TRBJ2-7, with TRBD1 matching 7 bases. The CDR3 has 18 residues. The V and J ends lost 1 base and 2 bases, in that order; junction bases with no gene match: 14. Germline assignment: CDR1 SGHVS and CDR2 FQNEAQ. In DNA form, the CDR3 reads TGTGCCAGCAGCTTAGTGACCGCGGACAGGTTGAATACCTACGAGCAGTACTTC. This gives the protein CASSLVTADRLNTYEQYF.

This clonotype was detected once. The V call is TRBV7-8, the J call TRBJ2-7, with D perhaps matching TRBD1 (5 bases). Trimming cost V 4 bases and J 11 bases, with 15 bases left between them. In germline, CDR1 is SGHVS, CDR2 FQNEAQ. This CDR3 region has 12 residues. CDR3 DNA: TGTGCCAGCAGCTCCTCCCAGACAGTAAAGTACTTC. Its translation is CASSSSQTVKYF.

This clonotype was observed a few times. The V gene is TRBV15, the J gene TRBJ1-4; TRBD1 agrees at 9 bases. CDR1 LNHNV and CDR2 YYDKDF come from the germline V gene (reference sequence). The junction had 6 bases not matched to a gene; V was cut back by 2 bases and J by 5 bases. The CDR3 is 16 residues long. The CDR3 DNA reads as TGTGCCACCAGCAGATCCGCCGGGACAGGGAATGAAAAACTGTTTTTT. It yields the protein CATSRSAGTGNEKLFF.

This clonotype was found a few times. The chain couples TRBV29-1 to TRBJ1-5; D possibly corresponds to TRBD1 (5 bases). The CDR3 runs to 15 residues. The V end lost 1 base, the J end lost 4 bases, and 14 bases lay between the germline ends. Germline assignment: CDR1 SQVTM and CDR2 ANQGSEA. The CDR3 bases are TGCAGCGTTGAAGTCCCCGGGACGGGTAATCAGCCCCAGCATTTT. This encodes CSVEVPGTGNQPQHF.

The chain uses TRBV11-2 and TRBJ2-7; D gene unclear. This CDR3 is built from 14 residues. Germline V gene data show CDR1 as SGHAT and CDR2 as FQNNGV. The V and J ends lost 0 bases and 7 bases respectively, with 13 bases between them. DNA for the CDR3: TGTGCCAGCAGCTTAGATCCCTTACGGGCAGAGCAGTACTTC. Its protein is CASSLDPLRAEQYF.

This sequence joins TRBV10-2 and TRBJ2-1; 12 bases match TRBD2. The germline V gene encodes CDR1 WSHSY and CDR2 SAAADI. This CDR3 has 14 residues. J was trimmed by 2 bases and V by 8 bases; bases with no gene match: 1. The CDR3 DNA sequence: TGCGCCAGCGGACTAGCGGGGACCTACAATGAGCAGTTCTTC. Protein sequence: CASGLAGTYNEQFF.

As concerns this clonotype: This may be a read error, as it is one base from a much larger clone. This chain joins TRBV12-3 or TRBV12-4 and TRBJ2-1; TRBD2 aligns across 10 bases. CDR3 size: 14 residues. The CDR3 region is CASSDGLAANEQLF. DNA for the CDR3: TGTGCCAGCAGTGATGGACTAGCGGCCAATGAGCAGCTCTTC.

The chain joins TRBV2 to TRBJ2-2, with no clear D. Trimming left V 1 base short and J 5 bases short, with 5 bases between. Germline assignment: CDR1 SNHLY and CDR2 FYNNEI. This CDR3 region has 13 residues. The CDR3 bases are TGTGCCAGCAGTGAAGAGGAGACCGGGGAGCTGTTTTTT. This sequence encodes CASSEEETGELFF.

The V gene is TRBV20-1, the J gene TRBJ2-7; 9 bases match TRBD2. This CDR3 comprises 16 residues. Per germline, CDR1 DFQATT and CDR2 SNEGSKA (reference sequence). J lost 7 bases, V lost 0 bases, and 13 bases had no gene match. The CDR3 loop is CSARDPGLLAGIEQYF. The CDR3 DNA reads as TGCAGTGCTAGAGATCCTGGGCTCCTAGCGGGGATTGAGCAGTACTTC.

This chain links TRBV7-6 with TRBJ2-5; a weak D match, TRBD2 (6 bases). Germline V lookup: CDR1 SGHVS, CDR2 FNYEAQ. V lost 1 base and J 3 bases, leaving 12 bases between the germline ends. The CDR3 spans 15 residues. In nucleotides, the CDR3 is TGTGCCAGCAGCTTAGTTCCGGGAGAGGAAGAGACCCAGTACTTC. Translated: CASSLVPGEEETQYF.

The V call is TRBV7-6, the J call TRBJ1-5, with unresolved D. CDR1 and CDR2 (germline): SGHVS, FNYEAQ. The CDR3 has 14 residues. V lost 3 bases and J lost 3, with 9 bases in between. Here the CDR3 DNA reads TGTGCCAGCAGCTTTGGAGGCGCCAATCAGCCCCAGCATTTT. It is translated as CASSFGGANQPQHF.

This clonotype was observed a few times. This chain joins TRBV15 and TRBJ1-6; D unclear. The germline V gene has CDR1 LNHNV and CDR2 YYDKDF (reference sequence). The CDR3 is 15 amino acids. Trimming stripped 1 base from V and 1 base from J, with 5 bases between. CDR3 region: CATSRGLSYNSPLHF. As DNA, the CDR3 is TGTGCCACCAGCAGAGGGTTGTCCTATAATTCACCCCTCCACTTT.

This chain joins TRBV10-2 and TRBJ2-7; TRBD2 might be the D (5 bases). From germline, CDR1 is WSHSY and CDR2 SAAADI. CDR3 size: 13 residues. V was clipped by 3 bases and J by 2 bases, with 8 bases between them. CDR3 bases: TGCGCCAGCAGTGAACAGCGGACCTACGAGCAGTACTTC. Amino acid sequence: CASSEQRTYEQYF.

Note on this clonotype: A clone one base away is much larger, so this may be a read error. The V call is TRBV4-1, the J call TRBJ1-3, with unresolved D. There are 12 residues in the CDR3. Germline V gene data show CDR1 as MGHRA and CDR2 as YSYEKL. The CDR3 reads CASSGAGNTMYF. As DNA, the CDR3 is TGCGCCAGCAGCGGAGCTGGAAACACCATGTATTTT.

V and J are TRBV10-3 and TRBJ1-6; possibly TRBD1 for D (5 bases). V dropped 10 bases and J dropped 3 bases, with 10 bases sitting between them. The CDR3 loop spans 13 amino acids. Germline V lookup: CDR1 ENHRY, CDR2 SYGVKD. The CDR3 nucleotides are TGTGCCAGCCAGGGAGACTATAATTCACCCCTCCACTTT. Its translation: CASQGDYNSPLHF.

This clonotype was seen many times. The chain carries TRBV4-2 and TRBJ2-7; 12 bases map to TRBD2. Germline V gene sequence: CDR1 LGHNA, CDR2 YNFKEQ. The junction had 5 bases not matched to a gene; V was cut back by 4 bases and J by 4 bases. The CDR3 is 15 amino acids. CDR3 sequence reads: CASSPRLAGAYEQYF. The DNA of the CDR3 is TGTGCCAGCAGCCCCCGACTAGCGGGAGCGTACGAGCAGTACTTC.

The chain uses TRBV12-3 or TRBV12-4 and TRBJ2-5; TRBD2 agrees at 12 bases. Germline trimming cut 3 bases from V and 5 bases from J; bases unmatched to any gene: 7. The CDR3 contains 16 residues. The CDR3, as DNA: TGTGCCAGCAGTTTGACTAGCGGGAGCAGAGGGGAGACCCAGTACTTC. Protein sequence: CASSLTSGSRGETQYF.